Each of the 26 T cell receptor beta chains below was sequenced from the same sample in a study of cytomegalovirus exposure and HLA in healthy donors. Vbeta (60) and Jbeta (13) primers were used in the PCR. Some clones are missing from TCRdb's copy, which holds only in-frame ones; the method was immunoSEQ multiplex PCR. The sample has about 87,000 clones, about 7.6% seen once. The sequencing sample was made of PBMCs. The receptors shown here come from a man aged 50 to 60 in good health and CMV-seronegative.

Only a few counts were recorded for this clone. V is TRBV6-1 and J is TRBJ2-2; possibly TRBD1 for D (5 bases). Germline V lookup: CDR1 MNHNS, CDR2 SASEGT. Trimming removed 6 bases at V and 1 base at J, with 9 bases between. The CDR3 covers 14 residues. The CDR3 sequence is CASRRQMNTGELFF. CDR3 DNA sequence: TGTGCCAGCAGACGACAGATGAACACCGGGGAGCTGTTTTTT.

The CDR3 DNA follows: TGTGCCAGCTCACCACCCGGGTCTACACGGGCGGGTGAAAAACTGTTTTTT. Amino acid sequence: CASSPPGSTRAGEKLFF. This chain links TRBV18 with TRBJ1-4; D is uncertain. In germline, CDR1 is KGHSH, CDR2 LQKENI. V dropped 0 bases and J dropped 7 bases, with 18 bases sitting between them. CDR3 length: 17 amino acids. Variable domain in full (rest from reference TRBV18 and TRBJ1-4): NAGVMQNPRHLVRRRGQEARLRCSPMKGHSHVYWYRQLPEEGLKFMVYLQKENIIDESGMPKERFSAEFPKEGPSILRIQQVVRGDSAAYFCASSPPGSTRAGEKLFFGSGTQLSVL.

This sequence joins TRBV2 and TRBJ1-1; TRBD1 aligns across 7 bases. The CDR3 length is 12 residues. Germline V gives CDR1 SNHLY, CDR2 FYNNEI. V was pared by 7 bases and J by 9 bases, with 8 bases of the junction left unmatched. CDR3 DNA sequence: TGTGCCAGCACCGAACAGGGGTACAAAGCTTTCTTT. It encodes CASTEQGYKAFF. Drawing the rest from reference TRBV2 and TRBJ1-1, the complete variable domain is EPEVTQTPSHQVTQMGQEVILRCVPISNHLYFYWYRQILGQKVEFLVSFYNNEISEKSEIFDDQFSVERPDGSNFTLKIRSTKLEDSAMYFCASTEQGYKAFFGQGTRLTVV.

DNA of the CDR3: TGCGCCAGCAGCCAAGGGCAGGGAGGAGAAAACATTCAGTACTTC. Its protein is CASSQGQGGENIQYF. The J gene is TRBJ2-4, the V gene TRBV4-1; maybe TRBD2 (6 bases). Between the trimmed V and J ends, which lost 1 base and 5 bases, there was a span of 12 bases. The CDR3 length is 15 residues. The germline gives CDR1 MGHRA, CDR2 YSYEKL.

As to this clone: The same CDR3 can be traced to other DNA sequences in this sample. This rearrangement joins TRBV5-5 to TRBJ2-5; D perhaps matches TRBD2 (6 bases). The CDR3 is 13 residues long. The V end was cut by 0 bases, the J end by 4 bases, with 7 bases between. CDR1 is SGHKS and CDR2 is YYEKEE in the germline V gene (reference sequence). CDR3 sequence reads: CASSLAGVETQYF. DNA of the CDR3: TGTGCCAGCAGCTTGGCGGGGGTAGAGACCCAGTACTTC.

The CDR3 loop reads CASNQGTRPSNQPQHF. CDR3 nucleotide sequence: TGTGCCAGCAATCAAGGGACACGACCCTCCAATCAGCCCCAGCATTTT. V is TRBV2 and J is TRBJ1-5, with D possibly TRBD1 on 6 matching bases. The CDR3 consists of 16 residues. V was trimmed by 7 bases and J by 3 bases, leaving 19 bases between them. Germline CDR1 reads SNHLY; CDR2 reads FYNNEI.

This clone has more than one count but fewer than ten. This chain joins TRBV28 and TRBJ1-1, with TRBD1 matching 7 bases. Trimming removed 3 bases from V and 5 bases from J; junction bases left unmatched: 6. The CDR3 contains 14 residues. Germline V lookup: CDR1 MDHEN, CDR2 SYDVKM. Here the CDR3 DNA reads TGTGCCAGCAGTTTGCCAGGGGGAGGAACTGAAGCTTTCTTT. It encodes CASSLPGGGTEAFF.

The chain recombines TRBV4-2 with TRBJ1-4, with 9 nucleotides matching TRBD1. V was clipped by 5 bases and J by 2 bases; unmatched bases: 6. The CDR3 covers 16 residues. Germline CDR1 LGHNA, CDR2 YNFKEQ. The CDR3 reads CASSKGQGITNEKLFF. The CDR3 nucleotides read TGTGCCAGCAGCAAAGGACAGGGGATTACTAATGAAAAACTGTTTTTT.

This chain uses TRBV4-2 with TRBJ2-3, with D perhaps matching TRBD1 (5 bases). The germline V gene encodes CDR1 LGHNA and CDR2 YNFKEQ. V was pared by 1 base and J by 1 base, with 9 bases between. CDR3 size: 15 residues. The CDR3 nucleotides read TGTGCCAGCAGCCAAGCTCCAGGGCGCACAGATACGCAGTATTTT. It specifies CASSQAPGRTDTQYF.

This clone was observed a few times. The CDR3 DNA reads TGTGCCAGCAGCCCCTCGGCGGGGTACCAAGAGACCCAGTACTTC. It codes for CASSPSAGYQETQYF. This sequence joins TRBV5-4 and TRBJ2-5; D may be TRBD2 (6 bases). Germline CDR1 and CDR2: SGHNT and YYREEE (reference sequence). The CDR3 totals 15 residues. Trimming shortened V by 4 bases and J by 0 bases, and 13 bases separated the two germline ends. Complete variable domain (other parts from reference TRBV5-4 and TRBJ2-5): ETGVTQSPTHLIKTRGQQVTLRCSSQSGHNTVSWYQQALGQGPQFIFQYYREEENGRGNFPPRFSGLQFPNYSSELNVNALELDDSALYLCASSPSAGYQETQYFGPGTRLLVL.

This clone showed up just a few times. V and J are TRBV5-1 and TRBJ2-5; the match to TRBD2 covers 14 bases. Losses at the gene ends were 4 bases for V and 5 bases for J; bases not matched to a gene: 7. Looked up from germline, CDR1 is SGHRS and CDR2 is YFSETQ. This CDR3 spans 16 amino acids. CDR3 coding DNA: TGCGCCAGCAGCACGGGACTAGCGGGGGCCCGCGAGACCCAGTACTTC. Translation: CASSTGLAGARETQYF.

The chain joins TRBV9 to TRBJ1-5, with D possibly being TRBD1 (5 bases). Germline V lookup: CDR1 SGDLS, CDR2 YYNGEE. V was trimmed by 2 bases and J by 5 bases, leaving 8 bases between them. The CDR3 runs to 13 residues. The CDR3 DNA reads TGTGCCAGCAGCGTCGCGGGGGATCAGCCCCAGCATTTT. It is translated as CASSVAGDQPQHF.

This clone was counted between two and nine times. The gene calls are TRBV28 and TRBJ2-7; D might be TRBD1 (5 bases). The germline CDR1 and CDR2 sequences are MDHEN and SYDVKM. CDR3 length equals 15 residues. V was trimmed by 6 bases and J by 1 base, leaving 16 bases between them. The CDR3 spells CASSQDTYRSYEQYF. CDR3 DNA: TGTGCCAGCAGCCAGGACACCTATCGGTCCTACGAGCAGTACTTC.

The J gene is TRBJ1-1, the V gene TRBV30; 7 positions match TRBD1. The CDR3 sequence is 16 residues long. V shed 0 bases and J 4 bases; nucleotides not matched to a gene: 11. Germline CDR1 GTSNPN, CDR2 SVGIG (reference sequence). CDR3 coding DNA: TGTGCCTGGAGTGTACGGGTAAGGGGGCGCGGCACTGAAGCTTTCTTT. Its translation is CAWSVRVRGRGTEAFF. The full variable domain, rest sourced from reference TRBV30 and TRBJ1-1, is SQTIHQWPATLVQPVGSPLSLECTVEGTSNPNLYWYRQAAGRGLQLLFYSVGIGQISSEVPQNLSASRPQDRQFILSSKKLLLSDSGFYLCAWSVRVRGRGTEAFFGQGTRLTVV.

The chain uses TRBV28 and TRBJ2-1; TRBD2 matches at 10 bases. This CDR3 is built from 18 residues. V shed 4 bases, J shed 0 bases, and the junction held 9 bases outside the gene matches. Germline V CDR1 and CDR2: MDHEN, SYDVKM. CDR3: CASSYRSGGDSSYNEQFF. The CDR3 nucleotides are TGTGCCAGCAGTTATAGAAGCGGGGGGGATAGCTCCTACAATGAGCAGTTCTTC. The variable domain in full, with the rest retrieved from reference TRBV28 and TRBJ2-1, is DVKVTQSSRYLVKRTGEKVFLECVQDMDHENMFWYRQDPGLGLRLIYFSYDVKMKEKGDIPEGYSVSREKKERFSLILESASTNQTSMYLCASSYRSGGDSSYNEQFFGPGTRLTVL.

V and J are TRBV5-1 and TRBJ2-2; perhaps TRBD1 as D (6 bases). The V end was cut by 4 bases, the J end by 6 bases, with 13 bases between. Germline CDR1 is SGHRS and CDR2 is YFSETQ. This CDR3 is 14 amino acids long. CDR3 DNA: TGCGCCAGCAGCGCCGCAGGGGTGGCCGGGGAGCTGTTTTTT. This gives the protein CASSAAGVAGELFF.

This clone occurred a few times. The CDR3 protein is CAISAENYYGYTF. The DNA for the CDR3 is TGTGCCATCAGTGCTGAGAACTACTATGGCTACACCTTC. The V gene is TRBV10-3, the J gene TRBJ1-2; D is undetermined. The CDR3 length is 13 residues. V lost 4 bases and J 3 bases, leaving 9 bases between the germline ends. Germline loops: CDR1 ENHRY, CDR2 SYGVKD.

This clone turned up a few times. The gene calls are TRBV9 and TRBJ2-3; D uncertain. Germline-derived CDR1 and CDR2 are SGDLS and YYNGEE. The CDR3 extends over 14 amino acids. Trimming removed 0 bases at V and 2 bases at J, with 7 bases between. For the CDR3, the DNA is TGTGCCAGCAGCGTAGGGCCTTCCACAGATACGCAGTATTTT. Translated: CASSVGPSTDTQYF.

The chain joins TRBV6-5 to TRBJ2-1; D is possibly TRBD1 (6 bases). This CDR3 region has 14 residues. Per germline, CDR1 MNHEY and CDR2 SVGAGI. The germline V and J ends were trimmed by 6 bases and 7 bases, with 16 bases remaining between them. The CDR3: CASRRTAGLNEQFF. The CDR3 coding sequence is TGTGCCAGCAGGAGGACAGCCGGTTTAAATGAGCAGTTCTTC.

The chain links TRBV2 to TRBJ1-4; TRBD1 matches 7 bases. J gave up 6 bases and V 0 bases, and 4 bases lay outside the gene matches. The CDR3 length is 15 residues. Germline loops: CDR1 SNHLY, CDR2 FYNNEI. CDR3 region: CASSEAGTAYEKLFF. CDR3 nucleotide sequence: TGTGCCAGCAGTGAAGCAGGGACAGCGTATGAAAAACTGTTTTTT.

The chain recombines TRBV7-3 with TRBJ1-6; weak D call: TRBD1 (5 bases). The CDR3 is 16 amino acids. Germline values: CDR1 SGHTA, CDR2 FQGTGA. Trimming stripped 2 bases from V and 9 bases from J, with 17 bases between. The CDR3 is CASSLEAQGSGSPLHF. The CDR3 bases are TGTGCCAGCAGCTTAGAGGCGCAGGGTTCGGGTTCACCCCTCCACTTT.

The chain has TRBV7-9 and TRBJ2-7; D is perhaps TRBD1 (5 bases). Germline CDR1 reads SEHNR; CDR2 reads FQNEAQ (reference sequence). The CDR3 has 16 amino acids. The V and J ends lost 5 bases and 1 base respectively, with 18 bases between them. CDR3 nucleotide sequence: TGTGCCAGCAGCGCAGTTACGACAGCATTATCCTACGAGCAGTACTTC. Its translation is CASSAVTTALSYEQYF.

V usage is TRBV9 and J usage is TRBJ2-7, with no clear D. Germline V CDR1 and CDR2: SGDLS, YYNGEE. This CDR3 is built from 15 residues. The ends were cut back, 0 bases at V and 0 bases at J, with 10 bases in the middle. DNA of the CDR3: TGTGCCAGCAGCGTAGGTGCGGAGAGCTCCTACGAGCAGTACTTC. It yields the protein CASSVGAESSYEQYF. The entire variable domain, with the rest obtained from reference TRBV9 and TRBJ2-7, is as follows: DSGVTQTPKHLITATGQRVTLRCSPRSGDLSVYWYQQSLDQGLQFLIQYYNGEERAKGNILERFSAQQFPDLHSELNLSSLELGDSALYFCASSVGAESSYEQYFGPGTRLTVT.

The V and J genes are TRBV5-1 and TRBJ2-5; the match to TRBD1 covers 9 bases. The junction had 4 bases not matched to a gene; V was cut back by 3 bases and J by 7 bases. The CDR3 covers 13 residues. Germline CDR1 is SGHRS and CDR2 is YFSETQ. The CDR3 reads CASSWTGDGTQYF. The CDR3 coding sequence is TGCGCCAGCAGCTGGACAGGGGATGGGACCCAGTACTTC.

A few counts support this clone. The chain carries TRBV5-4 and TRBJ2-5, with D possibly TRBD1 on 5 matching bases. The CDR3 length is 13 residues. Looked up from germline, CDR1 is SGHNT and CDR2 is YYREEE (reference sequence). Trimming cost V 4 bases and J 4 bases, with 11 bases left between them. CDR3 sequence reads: CASSRQMGETQYF. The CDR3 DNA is TGTGCCAGCAGCCGACAGATGGGAGAGACCCAGTACTTC.

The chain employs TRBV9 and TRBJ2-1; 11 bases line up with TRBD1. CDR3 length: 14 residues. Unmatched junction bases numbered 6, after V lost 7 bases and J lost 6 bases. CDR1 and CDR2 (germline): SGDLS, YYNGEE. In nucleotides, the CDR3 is TGTGCCAGCGGGATTGGACAGGGGGCCAATGAGCAGTTCTTC. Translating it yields CASGIGQGANEQFF.